What follows are 17 T cell receptor beta chains derived from one specimen sequenced in a study of cytomegalovirus exposure and HLA in healthy donors. Researchers ran the PCR with 60 Vbeta and 13 Jbeta primers. Here immunoSEQ multiplex PCR was the method, and the copy in TCRdb shows in-frame clones only, minus some. The sample has some 240,000 clones, around 73% seen once. Input material: PBMCs. These receptors originate from a male donor in good health and CMV-seronegative.

The table lists this clone with a few counts. The DNA of the CDR3 is TGTGCCAGCAGTGACTACTTTACCTACGAGCAGTACTTC. Encoded protein: CASSDYFTYEQYF. V is TRBV6-1 and J is TRBJ2-7; D remains unclear. Germline-derived CDR1 and CDR2 are MNHNS and SASEGT. CDR3 size: 13 residues. V was shortened by 3 bases and J by 2 bases, with 8 bases between the two germline ends.

The V call is TRBV7-3, the J call TRBJ1-2, with unresolved D. Germline lookup yields CDR1 SGHTA and CDR2 FQGTGA. Trimming left V 6 bases short and J 6 bases short, with 11 bases between. This CDR3 is 12 amino acids long. CDR3 sequence reads: CASSSMEDGYTF. The CDR3 DNA follows: TGTGCCAGCAGTTCAATGGAGGATGGCTACACCTTC.

The rearrangement links TRBV7-3 to TRBJ1-1, with D hard to call. This CDR3 contains 13 residues. Trimming pared 4 bases from V and 11 bases from J, leaving 17 bases between. Germline CDR1 SGHTA, CDR2 FQGTGA. CDR3 DNA sequence: TGTGCCAGCAGCTCCCAATTTGGGAGAGAGGCTTTCTTT. Protein: CASSSQFGREAFF.

The CDR3 nucleotides are TGTGCCAGTAGTAGTGAGGTGGCTTGGACTGAAGCTTTCTTT. Translating gives CASSSEVAWTEAFF. The gene calls are TRBV19 and TRBJ1-1, with D uncertain. CDR3 length: 14 residues. Trimming took 4 bases from V and 5 from J, leaving 14 bases between them. Germline V lookup: CDR1 LNHDA, CDR2 SQIVND (reference sequence).

J is TRBJ1-6 and V is TRBV5-1, with 7 bases aligning to TRBD1. CDR1 is SGHRS, CDR2 YFSETQ, per germline. V lost 4 bases to trimming and J lost 7 bases; unmatched junction nucleotides: 14. The CDR3 sequence is 17 residues long. DNA for the CDR3: TGCGCCAGCAGCCCGGATGAGGGGGCTCCCGGAAATTCACCCCTCCACTTT. As protein: CASSPDEGAPGNSPLHF.

The J gene is TRBJ2-7, the V gene TRBV16; TRBD2 might be the D (7 bases). Germline loops: CDR1 KGHSY, CDR2 FQNENV. V was cut by 4 bases and J by 5 bases, with 24 bases left in between. The CDR3 is 17 residues long. CDR3 amino acids: CASSPNPSGGGDNEQYF. DNA of the CDR3: TGTGCCAGCAGCCCAAATCCCTCCGGGGGAGGGGACAACGAGCAGTACTTC. The full variable domain, rest sourced from reference TRBV16 and TRBJ2-7, is GEEVAQTPKHLVRGEGQKAKLYCAPIKGHSYVFWYQQVLKNEFKFLISFQNENVFDETGMPKERFSAKCLPNSPCSLEIQATKLEDSAVYFCASSPNPSGGGDNEQYFGPGTRLTVT.

This chain connects TRBV27 to TRBJ2-7; 10 nucleotides align to TRBD2. Germline lookup yields CDR1 MNHEY and CDR2 SMNVEV (reference sequence). The CDR3 covers 17 residues. J lost 0 bases, V lost 7 bases, and 12 bases had no gene match. CDR3 sequence reads: CASKPLAGLPSSYEQYF. The CDR3, as DNA: TGTGCCAGCAAACCACTAGCGGGACTCCCGTCCTCCTACGAGCAGTACTTC.

To note about this clone: One end of the junction varies from germline; a read error may be responsible. This sequence joins TRBV6-6 and TRBJ2-4, with D possibly matching TRBD2 (6 bases). In germline, CDR1 is MNHNY, CDR2 SVGAGI (reference sequence). The CDR3 covers 15 residues. The CDR3 DNA reads TGTGCCAGCAGTTATGAGGAACTAGCCAAAAACATTCAGTGCTTC. Translated: CASSYEELAKNIQCF.

The chain links TRBV9 to TRBJ2-1, with 15 bases fitting TRBD2. The CDR3 runs 17 residues. Germline CDR1 and CDR2: SGDLS and YYNGEE. Trimming took 3 bases from V and 5 from J; bases not matched to a gene: 6. The CDR3 is CASSAWTSGRDHNEQFF. The CDR3 nucleotides are TGTGCCAGCAGCGCGTGGACTAGCGGGAGGGACCACAATGAGCAGTTCTTC.

The CDR3 coding sequence is TGTGCCAGTGACCCCGGAGGAGTATCCTACGAGCAGTACTTC. This sequence encodes CASDPGGVSYEQYF. V gene TRBV19 combines with J gene TRBJ2-7; tentatively, D is TRBD2 (5 bases). V lost 8 bases to trimming and J lost 1 base, with 15 bases between them. The CDR3 covers 14 residues. From germline, CDR1 is LNHDA and CDR2 SQIVND (reference sequence).

Only a few counts were recorded for this clone. V usage is TRBV28 and J usage is TRBJ1-2; D not certain. Germline V gene data show CDR1 as MDHEN and CDR2 as SYDVKM. This CDR3 has 13 amino acids. Trimming took 2 bases from V and 5 from J, leaving 9 bases between them. The CDR3 DNA follows: TGTGCCAGCAGTTTAGAAATCGGTTATGGCTACACCTTC. It specifies CASSLEIGYGYTF.

The chain carries TRBV6-5 and TRBJ1-6, with 7 bases identical to TRBD1. With 6 bases clipped from V and 12 bases from J, the junction kept 2 bases outside the gene matches. Germline CDR1 MNHEY, CDR2 SVGAGI. CDR3 length: 11 amino acids. The CDR3 coding sequence is TGTGCCAGCAGATCAGGGGGACCCCTCCACTTT. It specifies CASRSGGPLHF.

There are a few counts of this clone. The chain has TRBV6-4 and TRBJ2-2; 9 bases align to TRBD2. J lost 1 base, V lost 3 bases, and 0 bases had no gene match. CDR3 size: 15 residues. Germline V lookup: CDR1 MRHNA, CDR2 SNTAGT. For the CDR3, the DNA is TGTGCCAGCAGTGAGACTAGCGGGAACACCGGGGAGCTGTTTTTT. It is translated as CASSETSGNTGELFF.

This clone was observed once. Here the CDR3 DNA reads TGTGCCAGCAGTTCAAGGGGCCGGGGGTTGTTTGGCTACACCTTC. Protein: CASSSRGRGLFGYTF. The chain is built from TRBV28 and TRBJ1-2, with D maybe TRBD1 (5 bases). V lost 4 bases and J 7 bases, leaving 19 bases between the germline ends. CDR1 MDHEN and CDR2 SYDVKM come from the germline V gene. CDR3 length: 15 amino acids.

This chain connects TRBV27 to TRBJ1-6; no firm D call. The germline V gene encodes CDR1 MNHEY and CDR2 SMNVEV (reference sequence). The CDR3 sequence is 15 residues long. With 5 bases removed from V and 0 bases from J, the gap between germline ends came to 8 bases. CDR3 sequence: CASSPGISYNSPLHF. In DNA form, the CDR3 reads TGTGCCAGCAGTCCCGGTATCTCCTATAATTCACCCCTCCACTTT.

The CDR3 spells CASSPPGLADNEQFF. The CDR3 DNA sequence: TGTGCCAGCTCACCTCCGGGACTAGCGGACAATGAGCAGTTCTTC. This chain links TRBV18 with TRBJ2-1; 11 nucleotides match TRBD2. CDR1 and CDR2 (germline): KGHSH, LQKENI. The CDR3 loop spans 15 amino acids. The V segment lost 3 bases and the J segment 5 bases; nucleotides outside the gene matches: 3. The full variable domain, completed using reference TRBV18 and TRBJ2-1, is NAGVMQNPRHLVRRRGQEARLRCSPMKGHSHVYWYRQLPEEGLKFMVYLQKENIIDESGMPKERFSAEFPKEGPSILRIQQVVRGDSAAYFCASSPPGLADNEQFFGPGTRLTVL.

The chain combines TRBV4-1 with TRBJ2-7; weak D call: TRBD2 (5 bases). Looked up from germline, CDR1 is MGHRA and CDR2 is YSYEKL. V was pared by 0 bases and J by 3 bases, with 12 bases between. The CDR3 covers 15 residues. The CDR3 nucleotides are TGCGCCAGCAGCCAAGATCTCGAGGGAATCTACGAGCAGTACTTC. Amino acids: CASSQDLEGIYEQYF.